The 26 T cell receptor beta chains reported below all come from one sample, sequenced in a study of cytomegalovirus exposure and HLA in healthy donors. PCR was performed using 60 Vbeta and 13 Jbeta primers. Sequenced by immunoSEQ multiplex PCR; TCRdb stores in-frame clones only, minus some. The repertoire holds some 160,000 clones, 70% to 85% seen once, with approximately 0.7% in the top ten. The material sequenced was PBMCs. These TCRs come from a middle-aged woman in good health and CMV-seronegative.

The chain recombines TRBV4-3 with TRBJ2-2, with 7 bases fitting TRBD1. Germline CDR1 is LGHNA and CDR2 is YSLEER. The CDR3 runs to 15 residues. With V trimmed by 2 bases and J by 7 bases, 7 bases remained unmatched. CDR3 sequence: CASSQSQGGVGELFF. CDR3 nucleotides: TGCGCCAGCAGCCAATCCCAAGGGGGCGTCGGGGAGCTGTTTTTT.

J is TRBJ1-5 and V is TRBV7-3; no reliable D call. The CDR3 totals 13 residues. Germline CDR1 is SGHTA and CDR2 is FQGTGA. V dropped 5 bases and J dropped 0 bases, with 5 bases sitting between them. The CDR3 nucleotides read TGTGCCAGCAGCATAGATAGCAATCAGCCCCAGCATTTT. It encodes CASSIDSNQPQHF.

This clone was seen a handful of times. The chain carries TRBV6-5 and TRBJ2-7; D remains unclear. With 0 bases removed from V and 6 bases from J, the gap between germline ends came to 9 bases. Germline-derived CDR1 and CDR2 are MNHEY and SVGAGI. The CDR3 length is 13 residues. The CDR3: CASSYSTLSEQYF. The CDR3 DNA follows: TGTGCCAGCAGTTACTCGACTCTCTCCGAGCAGTACTTC.

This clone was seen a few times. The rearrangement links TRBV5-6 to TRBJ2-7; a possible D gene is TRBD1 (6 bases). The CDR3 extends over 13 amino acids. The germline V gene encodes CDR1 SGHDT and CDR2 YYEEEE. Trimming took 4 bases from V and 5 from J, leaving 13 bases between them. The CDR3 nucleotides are TGTGCCAGCAGCACGCACAGGGCCCACGAGCAGTACTTC. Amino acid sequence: CASSTHRAHEQYF.

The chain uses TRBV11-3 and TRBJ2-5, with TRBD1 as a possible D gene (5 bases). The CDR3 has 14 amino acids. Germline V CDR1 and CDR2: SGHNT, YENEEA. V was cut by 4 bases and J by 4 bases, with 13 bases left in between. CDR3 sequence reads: CASSSRGRAETQYF. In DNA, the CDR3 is TGTGCCAGCAGCTCTCGAGGCAGGGCAGAGACCCAGTACTTC.

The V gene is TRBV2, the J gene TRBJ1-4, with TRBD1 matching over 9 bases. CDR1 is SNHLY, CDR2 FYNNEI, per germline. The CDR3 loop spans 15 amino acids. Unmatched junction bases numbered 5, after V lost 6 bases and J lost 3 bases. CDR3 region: CASSWTGASNEKLFF. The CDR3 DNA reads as TGTGCCAGCAGCTGGACAGGGGCGTCTAATGAAAAACTGTTTTTT.

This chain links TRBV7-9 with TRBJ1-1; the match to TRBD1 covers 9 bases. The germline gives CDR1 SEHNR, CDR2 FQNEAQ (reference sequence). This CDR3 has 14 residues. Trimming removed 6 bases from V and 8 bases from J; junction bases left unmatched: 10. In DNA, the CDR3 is TGTGCCAGCAGTCAGGACAGGGGTTTTGTGGAAGCTTTCTTT. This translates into CASSQDRGFVEAFF.

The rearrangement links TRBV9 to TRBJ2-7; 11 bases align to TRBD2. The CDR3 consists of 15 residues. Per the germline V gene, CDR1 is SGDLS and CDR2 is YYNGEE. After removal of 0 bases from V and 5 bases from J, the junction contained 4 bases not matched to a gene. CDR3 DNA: TGTGCCAGCAGCGTAGCTACTAGCGGGAGAAACGAGCAGTACTTC. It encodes CASSVATSGRNEQYF.

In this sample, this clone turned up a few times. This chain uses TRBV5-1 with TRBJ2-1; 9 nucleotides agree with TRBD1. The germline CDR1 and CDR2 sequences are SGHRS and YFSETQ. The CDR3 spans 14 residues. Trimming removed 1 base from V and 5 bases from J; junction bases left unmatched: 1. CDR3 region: CASSLRTGDNEQFF. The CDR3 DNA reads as TGCGCCAGCAGCTTGCGGACAGGGGACAATGAGCAGTTCTTC.

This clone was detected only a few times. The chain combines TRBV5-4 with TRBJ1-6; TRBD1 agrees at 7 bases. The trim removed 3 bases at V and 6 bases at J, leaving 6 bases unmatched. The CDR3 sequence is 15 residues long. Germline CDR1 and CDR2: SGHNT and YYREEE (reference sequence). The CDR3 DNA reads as TGTGCCAGCAGCTCGGGACAGCGGCTTAATTCACCCCTCCACTTT. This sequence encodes CASSSGQRLNSPLHF.

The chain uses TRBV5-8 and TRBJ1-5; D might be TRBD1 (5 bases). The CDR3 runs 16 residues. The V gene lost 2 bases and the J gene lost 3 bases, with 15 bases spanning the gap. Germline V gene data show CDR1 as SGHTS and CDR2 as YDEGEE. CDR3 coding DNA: TGTGCCAGCAGCTTCACTTTGGGGGGATCCAATCAGCCCCAGCATTTT. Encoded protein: CASSFTLGGSNQPQHF.

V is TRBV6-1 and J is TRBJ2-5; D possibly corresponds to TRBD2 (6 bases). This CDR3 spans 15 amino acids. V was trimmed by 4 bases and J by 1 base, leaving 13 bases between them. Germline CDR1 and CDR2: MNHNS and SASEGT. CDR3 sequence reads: CASSVDGGLQETQYF. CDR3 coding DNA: TGTGCCAGCAGTGTCGACGGGGGTCTCCAAGAGACCCAGTACTTC.

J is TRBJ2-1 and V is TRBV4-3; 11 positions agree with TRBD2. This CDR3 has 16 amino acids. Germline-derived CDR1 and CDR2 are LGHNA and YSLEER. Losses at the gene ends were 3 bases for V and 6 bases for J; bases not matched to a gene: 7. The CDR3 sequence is CASSHSLAGAPNEQFF. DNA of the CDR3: TGCGCCAGCAGCCATTCACTAGCGGGAGCTCCCAATGAGCAGTTCTTC.

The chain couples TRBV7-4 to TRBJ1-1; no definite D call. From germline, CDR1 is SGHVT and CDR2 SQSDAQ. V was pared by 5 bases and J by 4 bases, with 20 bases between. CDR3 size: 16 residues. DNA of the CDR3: TGTGCCAGCAGCCCCGCCCCCTTCAATGAGGGCACTGAAGCTTTCTTT. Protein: CASSPAPFNEGTEAFF.

CDR3 amino acids: CASSPGGAYYGYTF. Here the CDR3 DNA reads TGTGCCAGCAGTCCAGGGGGCGCGTATTATGGCTACACCTTC. The rearrangement joins TRBV6-5 to TRBJ1-2, with TRBD1 matching over 8 bases. CDR3 length: 14 residues. V gave up 5 bases and J gave up 5 bases; unmatched junction bases: 7. Germline V gives CDR1 MNHEY, CDR2 SVGAGI.

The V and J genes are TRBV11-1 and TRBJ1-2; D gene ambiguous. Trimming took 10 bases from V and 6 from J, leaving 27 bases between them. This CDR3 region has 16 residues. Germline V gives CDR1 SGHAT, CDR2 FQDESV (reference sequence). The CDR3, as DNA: TGTGCCACCTCTGAGGGATGGGGAGAGGTCCCTGATGGCTACACCTTC. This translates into CATSEGWGEVPDGYTF.

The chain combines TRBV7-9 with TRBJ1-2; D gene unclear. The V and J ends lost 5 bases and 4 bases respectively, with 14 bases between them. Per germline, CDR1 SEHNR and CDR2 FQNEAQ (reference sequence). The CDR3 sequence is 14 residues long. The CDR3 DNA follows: TGTGCCAGCAGCACCCAGGCGATGCTCTATGGCTACACCTTC. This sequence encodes CASSTQAMLYGYTF.

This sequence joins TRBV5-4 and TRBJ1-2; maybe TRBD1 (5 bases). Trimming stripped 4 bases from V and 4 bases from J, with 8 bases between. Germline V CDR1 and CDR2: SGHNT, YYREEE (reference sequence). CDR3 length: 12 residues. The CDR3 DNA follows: TGTGCCAGCAGCGACAGCCCCTATGGCTACACCTTC. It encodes CASSDSPYGYTF.

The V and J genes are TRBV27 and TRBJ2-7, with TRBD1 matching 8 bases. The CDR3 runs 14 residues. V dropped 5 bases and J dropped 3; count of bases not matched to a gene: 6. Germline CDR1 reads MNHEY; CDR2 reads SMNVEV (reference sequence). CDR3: CASSPQGASYEQYF. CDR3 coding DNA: TGTGCCAGCAGTCCCCAGGGGGCGAGCTACGAGCAGTACTTC.

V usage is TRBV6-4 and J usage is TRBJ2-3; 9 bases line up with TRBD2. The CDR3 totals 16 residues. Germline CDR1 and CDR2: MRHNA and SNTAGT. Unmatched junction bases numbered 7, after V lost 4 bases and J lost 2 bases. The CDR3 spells CASSALSGSNTDTQYF. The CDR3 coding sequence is TGTGCCAGCAGTGCCCTTAGCGGGAGTAACACAGATACGCAGTATTTT.

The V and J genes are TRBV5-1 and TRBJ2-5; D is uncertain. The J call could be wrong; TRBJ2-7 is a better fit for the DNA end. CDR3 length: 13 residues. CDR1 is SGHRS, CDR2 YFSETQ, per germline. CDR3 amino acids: CASSLGASYEQYF. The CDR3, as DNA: TGCGCCAGCAGCTTGGGGGCTTCATACGAGCAGTACTTC.

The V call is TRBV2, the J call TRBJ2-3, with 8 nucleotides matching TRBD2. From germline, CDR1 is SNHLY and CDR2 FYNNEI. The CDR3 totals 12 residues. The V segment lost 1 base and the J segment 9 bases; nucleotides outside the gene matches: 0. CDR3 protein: CASSEGGRTQYF. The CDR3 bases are TGTGCCAGCAGTGAAGGCGGGAGGACGCAGTATTTT.

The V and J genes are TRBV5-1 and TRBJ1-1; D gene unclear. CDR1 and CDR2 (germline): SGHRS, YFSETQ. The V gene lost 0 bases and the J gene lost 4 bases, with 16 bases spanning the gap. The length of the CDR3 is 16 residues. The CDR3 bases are TGCGCCAGCAGCTTGGATGGGCCCGGCCGTGCCACTGAAGCTTTCTTT. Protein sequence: CASSLDGPGRATEAFF.

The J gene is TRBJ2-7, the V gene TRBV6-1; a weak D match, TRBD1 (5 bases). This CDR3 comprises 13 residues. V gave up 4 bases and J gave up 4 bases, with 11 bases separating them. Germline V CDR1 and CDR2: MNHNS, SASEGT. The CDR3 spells CASSVQGNYEQYF. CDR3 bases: TGTGCCAGCAGTGTCCAGGGCAATTACGAGCAGTACTTC.

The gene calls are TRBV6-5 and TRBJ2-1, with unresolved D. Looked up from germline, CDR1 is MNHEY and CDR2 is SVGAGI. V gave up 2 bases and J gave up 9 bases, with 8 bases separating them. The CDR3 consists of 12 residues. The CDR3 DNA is TGTGCCAGCAGTTACATTTCGCGTGAGCAGTTCTTC. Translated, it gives CASSYISREQFF.

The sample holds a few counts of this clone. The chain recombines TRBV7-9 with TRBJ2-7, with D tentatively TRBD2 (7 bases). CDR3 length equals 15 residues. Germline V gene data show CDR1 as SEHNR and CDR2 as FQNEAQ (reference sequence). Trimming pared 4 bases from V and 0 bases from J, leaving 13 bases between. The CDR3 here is CASSSEGGSSYEQYF. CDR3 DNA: TGTGCCAGCAGCTCCGAGGGGGGGAGCTCCTACGAGCAGTACTTC.